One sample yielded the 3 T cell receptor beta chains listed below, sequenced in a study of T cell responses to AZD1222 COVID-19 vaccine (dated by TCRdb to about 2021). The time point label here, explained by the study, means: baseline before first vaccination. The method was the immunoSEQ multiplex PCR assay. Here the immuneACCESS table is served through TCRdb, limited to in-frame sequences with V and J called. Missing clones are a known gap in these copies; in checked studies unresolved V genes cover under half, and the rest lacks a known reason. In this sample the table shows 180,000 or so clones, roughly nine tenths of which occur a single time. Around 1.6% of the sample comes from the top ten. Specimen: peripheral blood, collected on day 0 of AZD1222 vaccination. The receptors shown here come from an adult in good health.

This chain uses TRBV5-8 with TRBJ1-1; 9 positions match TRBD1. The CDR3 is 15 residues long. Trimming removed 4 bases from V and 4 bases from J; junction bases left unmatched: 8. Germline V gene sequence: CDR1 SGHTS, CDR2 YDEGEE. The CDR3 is CASSPQGAPSTEAFF. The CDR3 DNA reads TGTGCCAGCAGCCCACAGGGGGCGCCCAGCACTGAAGCTTTCTTT.

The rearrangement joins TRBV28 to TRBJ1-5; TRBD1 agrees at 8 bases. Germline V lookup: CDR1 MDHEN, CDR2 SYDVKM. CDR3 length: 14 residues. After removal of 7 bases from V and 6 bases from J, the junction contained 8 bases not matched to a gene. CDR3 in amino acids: CASTAGGAGQPQHF. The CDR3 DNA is TGTGCCAGCACAGCAGGGGGCGCGGGTCAGCCCCAGCATTTT.

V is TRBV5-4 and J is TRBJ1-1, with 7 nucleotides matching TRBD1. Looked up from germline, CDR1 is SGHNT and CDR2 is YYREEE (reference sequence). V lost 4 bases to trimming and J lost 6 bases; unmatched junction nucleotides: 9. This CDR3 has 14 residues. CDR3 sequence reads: CASSELRGRAEAFF. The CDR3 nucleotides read TGTGCCAGCAGCGAACTCAGGGGGAGGGCTGAAGCTTTCTTT.